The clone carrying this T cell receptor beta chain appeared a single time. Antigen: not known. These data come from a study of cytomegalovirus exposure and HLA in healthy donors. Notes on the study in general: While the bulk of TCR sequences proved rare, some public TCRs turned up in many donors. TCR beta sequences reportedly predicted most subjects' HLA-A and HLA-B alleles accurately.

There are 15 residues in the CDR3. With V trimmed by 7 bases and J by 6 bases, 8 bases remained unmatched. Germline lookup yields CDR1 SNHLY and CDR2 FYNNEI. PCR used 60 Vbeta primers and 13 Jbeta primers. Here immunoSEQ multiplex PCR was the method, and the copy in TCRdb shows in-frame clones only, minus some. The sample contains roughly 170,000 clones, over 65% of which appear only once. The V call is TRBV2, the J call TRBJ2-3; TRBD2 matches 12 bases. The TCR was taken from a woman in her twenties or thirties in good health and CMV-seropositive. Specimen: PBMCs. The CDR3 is CASTKLAGGADTQYF. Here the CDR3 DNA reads TGTGCCAGCACCAAACTAGCGGGAGGTGCCGATACGCAGTATTTT.